This entry describes one TCR beta chain. In this sample, this clone turned up a few times. The antigen this receptor binds is unknown. No per-base quality is available; no much larger clone lies one base away. This sample is drawn from a study of cytomegalovirus exposure and HLA in healthy donors (dated by TCRdb to between 2016 and 2019). In the study overall: In an earlier analysis of under 600 of the donors, 250 to 300 Gb of sequence data and some 120 million unique TCR beta sequences from about 180 million T cells were reported. HLA typing covered class I and class II loci at four-digit resolution. Of the roughly 400 genotyped donors, over 65% fell in the genetic ancestry cluster associated with self-reported Caucasian donors. In a later analysis, previously published TCR beta repertoires from 600 to 850 donors were re-analyzed and high-resolution HLA genotyping was added so that TCR occurrence patterns could be studied. In a later genetic analysis, genome-wide SNP genotypes for about 55% of the 666 donors were used, and that subset was treated as a discovery cohort. A separate validation cohort of roughly 120 different subjects was used in addition to the roughly 700-subject first cohort. An early release that covered 500 to 800 HLA-typed donors contained around 300 gigabases of sequencing data and tens of millions of unique TCR sequences. The T cell repertoires of some 670 subjects were profiled by immunosequencing and related to cytomegalovirus serostatus. About five DR-DQ haplotypes were handled as single units for association and clustering, since linkage in the cohort was strong. The aim of the study was to test whether cataloging public T cell receptors could identify signatures of past pathogen exposure. The number of typed donors differed by locus: 629-630 for A, B, C, DRB1 and DQB1; 522 for DQA1; about 600 for DPA1; and about 470 for DPB1. Donor age, sex, ethnicity and CMV serostatus were collected together with the repertoire data. In an earlier analysis of 587 of the donors, high-throughput TCR beta sequencing was used to judge whether each TCR beta V gene segment behaved as functional or pseudogenic. The later analysis used no new phenotypic data to find candidate immune exposures, relying instead on TCR beta sequences and their occurrence across donors. Among about 390 genotyped donors of the cohort, an average of about 240,000 unique TCR beta nucleotide sequences were sequenced per donor, roughly a sixth of them non-productive. All discovery cohort repertoires had been generated using a single sequencing platform. To predict cytomegalovirus infection status, the study brought together high-throughput TCR immunosequencing, statistical association of individual TCRs with disease status, and machine learning.

Broad study findings and their caveats: Most TCR sequences were observed very rarely across donors, whereas some public TCRs were present in many individuals. A further reported finding was that TCR beta sequences accurately predicted the HLA-A and HLA-B alleles for most subjects in the first cohort. Only TCR beta chains were sequenced in this cohort, and the absence of alpha or paired-chain data limited detectable features. A cluster of highly shared sequence variants was judged likely to be a technical artifact of the sequencing pipeline. Roughly 17 rarely observed V segments, including chromosome 9 orphons, were excluded from the earlier analysis of approximately 600 of the donors because counts were too low. Three of the identified cytomegalovirus-associated TCR beta chains were confirmed in vitro to be specific for cytomegalovirus antigens. A later analysis associated 16,951 TCR beta sequences with specific HLA alleles at a false discovery rate of 0.05. In a later analysis, the rate of TCR association differed among HLA loci, with DRB1 alleles having the most associated TCRs and HLA-C alleles having the fewest. In a later analysis, most CMV-associated TCR beta chains were found to appear HLA-restricted, with HLA associations seemingly driven largely by CMV exposure. The classifier was reported to diagnose cytomegalovirus status with high specificity and sensitivity in both the original cohort and the validation cohort. Correlated functional status among segregating V segments might reflect linkage disequilibrium, but an unknown experimental factor could not be ruled out. For the cohort, immune exposure information was limited to CMV serostatus. Because the 87-base-pair reads could not distinguish some IMGT-functional V segments, including TRBV6-2 and TRBV6-3, those segments were excluded. The study gave a list of more than 150 TCR beta chains associated with cytomegalovirus. In a later genetic analysis, fewer N-insertions in productive TCRs were reported among donors in an Asian-associated ancestry cluster than the roughly 640-donor mean. Broadly in line with IMGT annotations, most TCR beta V segments showed up in productive rearrangements about 90% or about 30% of the time in an earlier analysis of approximately 600 of the donors. According to the authors, the approach could potentially be generalized to other disease states and immunological phenotypes. HLA typing was unavailable for some donors at each locus, so association tests used only the typed subset. When HLA alleles, especially DR and DQ, strongly co-occurred, TCR associations were difficult to assign to individual alleles. Sequencing depth was assumed to be roughly uniform across donors in the presence/absence analyses, though that assumption may not hold. In a later analysis, HLA-associated TCR beta chains showed more clonal expansion and lower generation probabilities than non-associated chains that were equally common. A later analysis reported that several top co-occurrence clusters appeared linked to parvovirus B19, influenza, CMV and Epstein-Barr virus. An association between a missense DCLRE1C variant and V-gene and J-gene trimming of TCR beta chains was found in a later genetic analysis and replicated in an independent cohort.

The cysteine opens and the phenylalanine closes a CDR3 of 13 amino acids. The only DNA kept is the CDR3, 39 bases in frame from the first base. At the junction V is shortened by 1 base and J by 6 bases, with 8 bases in between. CDR1 SGHDN and CDR2 FVKESK are derived from the germline V gene. Receptors were amplified or captured by the immunoSEQ multiplex PCR assay. For the multiplex PCR, a mixture combining 60 forward primers for TCR Vbeta segments and 13 reverse primers for TCR Jbeta segments was used. The CDR3 region of rearranged TCR beta genes was amplified from genomic DNA by a multiplex PCR assay. The amplified TCR beta libraries were sequenced on the Illumina HiSeq System as 87-base-pair reads. From the authors' description of their analysis: A later analysis tallied around 87 million unique TCR beta chains across the 600 to 700 repertoires, and 10 million to 11 million of those chains were shared by two or more donors. To remove PCR and sequencing errors, raw reads were error-corrected and collapsed into unique sequences using a nearest-neighbor algorithm that merged closely related sequences. Alignment of CDR3 sequences to IMGT reference sequences was used to assign V, D and J gene segments. For a sequence to be retained, a match of at least six nucleotides to both a V gene segment and a J gene segment was required. Rearrangements were classified as productive when the CDR3 lacked stop codons and remained in frame with V and J, and all other rearrangements were classified as non-productive. Following IMGT convention, CDR3 was defined as the stretch from the second conserved V-encoded cysteine up to the conserved J-encoded phenylalanine. The earlier analysis of a few hundred of the donors excluded sequences that lacked an unambiguous match to a single V gene segment. An earlier analysis of 450 to 650 of the donors called V segments functional above 56.7% productive rearrangements and segregating when the between-donor standard deviation exceeded 5%. To diagnose cytomegalovirus status from the catalog of TCR beta chain sequences, a statistical classification framework was built. In a later analysis, TCR nucleotide sequences were compared against IMGT/GENE-DB human TR gene sequences so that V and J genes could be assigned. The TCRdist pipeline was used in a later analysis to assign CDR3 sequences and most-parsimonious VDJ recombination scenarios. In a later analysis, each TCR beta chain was defined by its CDR3 amino acid sequence together with its V-gene family, and reads lacking a unique V-gene family were excluded. In a later analysis, fewer than 600 highly shared, low-generation-probability nucleotide sequences were removed to address suspected cross-contamination and a sequencing artifact. For each public chain, a later analysis derived a clonal expansion index from normalized ranks of inferred template counts within each repertoire. In a later analysis, generation probabilities were computed using a VDJ recombination model fitted to out-of-frame rearrangements, and the results were checked against IGoR. In a later analysis, TCR-TCR, TCR-HLA and TCR-CMV co-occurrence was scored with hypergeometric tests, and a repertoire-size bias correction was applied to TCR pairs. A later analysis estimated false discovery rates by permuting HLA or CMV assignments 20 times. A later analysis grouped co-occurring TCRs with DBSCAN, adding TCRdist sequence similarity when clustering within HLA-allele-positive subsets. Repertoires with fewer than 30,000 or more than 120,000 public chains, plus five repertoires with anomalous nucleotide sharing, were excluded from co-occurrence clustering. TCRdb obtained this table from immuneACCESS and retained in-frame rearrangements with V and J assigned. These tables miss some clones; where compared with another copy, unresolved V genes account for less than half of the shortfall, and the remainder is unexplained. V, J and clone size are those of that table, while D and trimming were read from the DNA. The table for this sample lists 95,000 to 150,000 clones; roughly a tenth of them were counted only once. Of the sample, 4.5% to 5% falls within the top ten clones.

The cohort consisted of approximately 690 healthy bone marrow donors. At the time of sampling, every cohort member was nominally healthy, though immune exposures that went unrecorded were likely present. The donor was CMV seropositive and was included in the group of some 290 seropositive cohort members. Each donor provided a peripheral blood sample, and peripheral blood mononuclear cells were used for TCR beta sequencing. Genomic DNA extraction from the blood cell samples was performed with the Qiagen DNeasy Blood Extraction Kit. Recombination connected TRBV14 to TRBJ2-3; the D gene is unclear. The sample taken for sequencing was PBMCs. The clonotype originates from a woman aged 18-35 years in good health and CMV-seropositive. The CDR3 in this case is CASSQVLSDTQYF. The DNA is as follows: TGTGCCAGCAGCCAAGTCCTGTCGGATACGCAGTATTTT.